The 30 T cell receptor beta chains listed next were all sequenced from one sample in a study of blood T cell repertoires in COVID-19. Clones were sequenced by immunoSEQ multiplex PCR, and TCRdb holds only the in-frame ones, with some missing. The sample has some 90,000 clones; about four fifths are singletons. Sequencing was carried out using peripheral blood. The receptor source for this set is a human donor in a cohort sampled during active COVID-19.

The chain is built from TRBV28 and TRBJ2-1, with D perhaps matching TRBD1 (6 bases). From germline, CDR1 is MDHEN and CDR2 SYDVKM. The CDR3 covers 16 residues. V lost 3 bases to trimming and J lost 0 bases, with 12 bases between them. This chain's CDR3 is CASSLVGAGSYNEQFF. The CDR3 DNA follows: TGTGCCAGCAGTTTGGTGGGGGCGGGCTCCTACAATGAGCAGTTCTTC.

The V and J genes are TRBV27 and TRBJ2-7; 9 bases align to TRBD1. Germline-derived CDR1 and CDR2 are MNHEY and SMNVEV (reference sequence). This CDR3 comprises 13 residues. V trimming: 8 bases; J trimming: 3 bases; junction bases outside the gene matches: 5. The CDR3: CASGMGQGYEQYF. As DNA, the CDR3 is TGTGCCAGCGGAATGGGACAGGGCTACGAGCAGTACTTC.

The chain employs TRBV5-6 and TRBJ1-2; tentative D call: TRBD1 (6 bases). The CDR3 runs to 15 residues. Germline V gene lookup returns CDR1 SGHDT and CDR2 YYEEEE. Trimming pared 1 base from V and 0 bases from J, leaving 10 bases between. CDR3 residues: CASSLIQGANYGYTF. For the CDR3, the DNA is TGTGCCAGCAGCTTGATACAGGGAGCTAACTATGGCTACACCTTC.

This clone turned up a few times. This chain joins TRBV6-6 and TRBJ1-1, with a possible D match to TRBD1 (5 bases). V lost 4 bases and J 3 bases, leaving 9 bases between the germline ends. The CDR3 contains 13 residues. Germline lookup yields CDR1 MNHNY and CDR2 SVGAGI (reference sequence). In nucleotides, the CDR3 is TGTGCCAGCAGTTCGGCAGGGTACACTGAAGCTTTCTTT. It yields the protein CASSSAGYTEAFF.

This clone has a handful of counts. The chain is built from TRBV2 and TRBJ2-5, with 9 bases lining up with TRBD2. Trimming cost V 2 bases and J 7 bases; bases outside gene matches: 5. CDR1 is SNHLY and CDR2 is FYNNEI in the germline V gene. The CDR3 sequence is 14 residues long. CDR3 sequence reads: CASSETTSGGTQYF. CDR3 coding DNA: TGTGCCAGCAGTGAAACGACTAGCGGTGGGACCCAGTACTTC.

The chain carries TRBV23-1 and TRBJ2-7; 8 bases are a match to TRBD2. TRBV23-1 is an ORF for which the function is uncertain. This CDR3 is built from 14 residues. The ends lost 6 bases at V and 2 bases at J; junction bases unmatched: 6. This CDR3 is CASRGREGAYEQYF. In nucleotides, the CDR3 is TGCGCCAGCAGGGGACGGGAGGGCGCCTACGAGCAGTACTTC.

The chain joins TRBV28 to TRBJ2-7; D is ambiguous. There are 14 residues in the CDR3. V was clipped by 6 bases and J by 3 bases, with 15 bases between them. Germline V lookup: CDR1 MDHEN, CDR2 SYDVKM. CDR3 sequence: CASRPTYPGYEQYF. CDR3 nucleotide sequence: TGTGCCAGCAGGCCGACCTATCCGGGCTACGAGCAGTACTTC.

This chain joins TRBV27 and TRBJ2-7; tentatively, D is TRBD2 (5 bases). The germline V and J ends were trimmed by 2 bases and 4 bases, with 12 bases remaining between them. Germline loops: CDR1 MNHEY, CDR2 SMNVEV (reference sequence). This CDR3 is 14 amino acids long. CDR3 sequence: CASSLEGRGYEQYF. The CDR3 DNA follows: TGTGCCAGCAGTTTAGAGGGCAGAGGTTACGAGCAGTACTTC.

The chain links TRBV6-5 to TRBJ2-7; 9 nucleotides agree with TRBD1. J lost 6 bases, V lost 6 bases, and 12 bases had no gene match. CDR1 is MNHEY, CDR2 SVGAGI, per germline. This CDR3 is built from 15 residues. The CDR3 DNA follows: TGTGCCAGCAGGAAGATGGGACAGGGTGTCCCCGAGCAGTACTTC. As protein: CASRKMGQGVPEQYF.

A single count supports this clone. The chain recombines TRBV9 with TRBJ2-3, with D unresolved. From germline, CDR1 is SGDLS and CDR2 YYNGEE. Trimming pared 4 bases from V and 0 bases from J, leaving 12 bases between. The CDR3 loop spans 15 amino acids. The CDR3 reads CASSPHSTSTDTQYF. The CDR3 DNA reads TGTGCCAGCAGCCCACACAGCACTAGCACAGATACGCAGTATTTT.

The V gene is TRBV9, the J gene TRBJ1-3; maybe TRBD1 (6 bases). The length of the CDR3 is 17 residues. CDR1 is SGDLS and CDR2 is YYNGEE in the germline V gene. Trimming shortened V by 2 bases and J by 2 bases, and 17 bases separated the two germline ends. The CDR3 DNA reads as TGTGCCAGCAGCGTCAACTACAGGGTCGCGGCTGGAAACACCATATATTTT. Its protein is CASSVNYRVAAGNTIYF.

V usage is TRBV19 and J usage is TRBJ1-1; no definite D call. The CDR3 has 12 amino acids. The V end lost 8 bases, the J end lost 5 bases, and 12 bases lay between the germline ends. Germline values: CDR1 LNHDA, CDR2 SQIVND (reference sequence). The CDR3 nucleotides read TGTGCCAGTGGTCCTAGAAGGACTGAAGCTTTCTTT. Its protein product is CASGPRRTEAFF.

The chain employs TRBV28 and TRBJ1-3, with D maybe TRBD1 (6 bases). Trimming pared 2 bases from V and 4 bases from J, leaving 12 bases between. The length of the CDR3 is 15 residues. Germline lookup yields CDR1 MDHEN and CDR2 SYDVKM. This chain's CDR3 is CASSLGGGNGNTIYF. The CDR3 region has the DNA TGTGCCAGCAGTTTAGGGGGCGGTAACGGAAACACCATATATTTT.

V and J are TRBV10-3 and TRBJ1-6; 12 bases are a match to TRBD1. Trimming cost V 3 bases and J 10 bases; bases outside gene matches: 4. From germline, CDR1 is ENHRY and CDR2 SYGVKD. This CDR3 spans 15 amino acids. CDR3 amino acids: CAISDRDRGHSPLHF. CDR3 DNA: TGTGCCATCAGTGACAGGGACAGGGGGCACTCACCCCTCCACTTT.

V usage is TRBV3-1 (or the pseudogene TRBV3-2) and J usage is TRBJ2-1; 8 bases fit TRBD1. CDR1 and CDR2 (germline): LGHDT, YNNKEL (reference sequence). The V gene end was trimmed by 4 bases and the J gene end by 7 bases; junction bases not matched to a gene: 9. The CDR3 sequence is 15 residues long. CDR3 amino acids: CASSPRDRGWNEQFF. The CDR3 coding sequence is TGTGCCAGCAGCCCCCGAGACAGGGGTTGGAATGAGCAGTTCTTC.

This sequence joins TRBV3-1 (or the pseudogene TRBV3-2) and TRBJ2-5; possible D gene TRBD2, 6 bases. The ends were cut back, 1 base at V and 5 bases at J, with 14 bases in the middle. The CDR3 has 15 amino acids. Germline V CDR1 and CDR2: LGHDT, YNNKEL (reference sequence). Here the CDR3 DNA reads TGTGCCAGCAGCCAAGTGACACTAGCTGCGGAGACCCAGTACTTC. This sequence encodes CASSQVTLAAETQYF.

This chain uses TRBV27 with TRBJ1-6, with 7 bases matching TRBD1. Germline-derived CDR1 and CDR2 are MNHEY and SMNVEV (reference sequence). The ends lost 5 bases at V and 0 bases at J; junction bases unmatched: 4. The CDR3 has 16 amino acids. The DNA for the CDR3 is TGTGCCAGCAGTCTGACAGGGAGCTCCTATAATTCACCCCTCCACTTT. Amino acid sequence: CASSLTGSSYNSPLHF.

V gene TRBV7-8 combines with J gene TRBJ1-1, with TRBD1 matching over 7 bases. The germline gives CDR1 SGHVS, CDR2 FQNEAQ. V lost 5 bases to trimming and J lost 3 bases; unmatched junction nucleotides: 9. The CDR3 totals 15 residues. Here the CDR3 reads CASSRQGWGDTEAFF. DNA of the CDR3: TGTGCCAGCAGCCGACAGGGCTGGGGTGACACTGAAGCTTTCTTT.

This clone appeared a single time. The V gene is TRBV5-5, the J gene TRBJ1-3; 8 bases agree with TRBD1. The V segment lost 3 bases and the J segment 0 bases; nucleotides outside the gene matches: 2. The CDR3 is 15 residues long. Germline CDR1 and CDR2: SGHKS and YYEKEE (reference sequence). CDR3 protein: CASSSGQGSGNTIYF. CDR3 bases: TGTGCCAGCAGCTCCGGACAGGGCTCTGGAAACACCATATATTTT.

This clone was detected a few times. The V gene is TRBV2, the J gene TRBJ2-7; 8 bases align to TRBD1. The CDR3 covers 16 residues. Germline CDR1 is SNHLY and CDR2 is FYNNEI. V was pared by 8 bases and J by 5 bases, with 17 bases of the junction left unmatched. The CDR3 sequence: CASAGQGGPRTHEQYF. Here the CDR3 DNA reads TGTGCCAGCGCCGGACAGGGAGGCCCCAGAACCCACGAGCAGTACTTC.

The V and J genes are TRBV4-1 and TRBJ1-1; D unresolved. Germline assignment: CDR1 MGHRA and CDR2 YSYEKL. This CDR3 contains 13 residues. The V end was cut by 0 bases, the J end by 10 bases, with 12 bases between. The CDR3 protein is CASSQEIEVRAFF. In nucleotides, the CDR3 is TGCGCCAGCAGCCAAGAAATTGAGGTGAGAGCTTTCTTT.

The chain links TRBV7-2 to TRBJ1-2; TRBD1 might be the D (6 bases). The CDR3 has 14 amino acids. V gave up 2 bases and J gave up 5 bases, with 12 bases separating them. The germline V gene has CDR1 SGHTA and CDR2 FQGNSA. The DNA of the CDR3 is TGTGCCAGCAGCTTAAGCGGGGGCCTTTATGGCTACACCTTC. Its protein is CASSLSGGLYGYTF.

The CDR3 reads CASTRKTGQDSYEQYF. The CDR3, as DNA: TGTGCCAGCACCAGAAAAACGGGACAGGACTCCTACGAGCAGTACTTC. J is TRBJ2-7 and V is TRBV9; 8 bases align to TRBD1. The V gene end was trimmed by 6 bases and the J gene end by 0 bases; junction bases not matched to a gene: 11. CDR1 and CDR2 (germline): SGDLS, YYNGEE. This CDR3 comprises 16 residues.

V is TRBV3-1 (or the pseudogene TRBV3-2) and J is TRBJ2-7; the match to TRBD2 covers 13 bases. The CDR3 is made up of 16 amino acids. J lost 3 bases, V lost 1 base, and 3 bases had no gene match. From germline, CDR1 is LGHDT and CDR2 YNNKEL (reference sequence). The CDR3 here is CASSQARTSGSYEQYF. CDR3 coding DNA: TGTGCCAGCAGCCAAGCGAGGACTAGCGGGAGCTACGAGCAGTACTTC.

The V gene is TRBV7-8, the J gene TRBJ1-5, with TRBD1 matching over 8 bases. Germline assignment: CDR1 SGHVS and CDR2 FQNEAQ. This CDR3 is built from 17 residues. The V gene end was trimmed by 1 base and the J gene end by 0 bases; junction bases not matched to a gene: 5. Here the CDR3 reads CASSLGTGLYSNQPQHF. DNA of the CDR3: TGTGCCAGCAGCTTAGGGACAGGGCTTTATAGCAATCAGCCCCAGCATTTT.

The chain carries TRBV18 and TRBJ2-7, with D uncertain. Trimming removed 3 bases at V and 12 bases at J, with 18 bases between. Germline V lookup: CDR1 KGHSH, CDR2 LQKENI. The CDR3 is 13 residues long. CDR3 sequence reads: CASSPRHDNLGYF. The CDR3 DNA sequence: TGTGCCAGCTCACCCCGACATGATAACCTGGGGTACTTC.

This rearrangement joins TRBV7-2 to TRBJ1-5; D is unclear. The CDR3 covers 10 residues. V was trimmed by 8 bases and J by 6 bases, leaving 5 bases between them. Germline V lookup: CDR1 SGHTA, CDR2 FQGNSA. The CDR3 sequence: CASRFQPQHF. The CDR3 coding sequence is TGTGCCAGCCGGTTTCAGCCCCAGCATTTT. The full variable domain, rest sourced from reference TRBV7-2 and TRBJ1-5, is GAGVSQSPSNKVTEKGKDVELRCDPISGHTALYWYRQSLGQGLEFLIYFQGNSAPDKSGLPSDRFSAERTGGSVSTLTIQRTQQEDSAVYLCASRFQPQHFGDGTRLSIL.

The chain uses TRBV3-1 (or the pseudogene TRBV3-2) and TRBJ2-7, with 7 bases matching TRBD2. The CDR3 extends over 15 amino acids. Trimming removed 6 bases from V and 0 bases from J; junction bases left unmatched: 8. Germline CDR1 reads LGHDT; CDR2 reads YNNKEL (reference sequence). The CDR3 spells CASRETGTTSYEQYF. In DNA form, the CDR3 reads TGTGCCAGCAGGGAAACCGGGACTACCTCCTACGAGCAGTACTTC.

This chain joins TRBV5-1 and TRBJ2-7; 7 bases match TRBD2. CDR1 is SGHRS and CDR2 is YFSETQ in the germline V gene. V lost 6 bases and J lost 3; bases outside the gene matches: 9. The CDR3 is 14 amino acids. In nucleotides, the CDR3 is TGCGCCAGCAACCCGGGGGGAAGCATCTACGAGCAGTACTTC. It translates to CASNPGGSIYEQYF.

This clone was seen more than once but under ten times. The V call is TRBV5-1, the J call TRBJ2-1, with TRBD2 matching 9 bases. The length of the CDR3 is 16 residues. Germline assignment: CDR1 SGHRS and CDR2 YFSETQ. Germline trimming cut 4 bases from V and 3 bases from J; bases unmatched to any gene: 8. The CDR3 DNA follows: TGCGCCAGCAGCGGGGAGGCGGGAGGGCTCTACAATGAGCAGTTCTTC. This codes for CASSGEAGGLYNEQFF.